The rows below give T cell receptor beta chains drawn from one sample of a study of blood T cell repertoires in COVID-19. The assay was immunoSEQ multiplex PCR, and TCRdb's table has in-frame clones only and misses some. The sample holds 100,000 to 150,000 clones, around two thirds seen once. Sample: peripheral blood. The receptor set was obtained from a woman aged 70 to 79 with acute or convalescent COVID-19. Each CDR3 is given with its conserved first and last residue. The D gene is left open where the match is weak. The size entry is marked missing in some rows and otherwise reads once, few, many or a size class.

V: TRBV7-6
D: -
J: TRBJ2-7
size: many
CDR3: CASSLGVSSYEQYF
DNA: TGTGCCAGCAGCCTCGGGGTTTCCTCCTACGAGCAGTACTTC

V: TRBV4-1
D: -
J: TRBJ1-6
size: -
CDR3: CASRSLGLPGDSPLHF
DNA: TGCGCCAGCAGGTCCTTGGGACTCCCGGGGGATTCACCCCTCCACTTT

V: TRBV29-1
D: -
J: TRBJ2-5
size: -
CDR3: CSVETVQETQYF
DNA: TGCAGCGTTGAAACGGTCCAAGAGACCCAGTACTTC

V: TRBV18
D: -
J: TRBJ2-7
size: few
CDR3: CASSQTPDSYEQYF
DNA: TGTGCCAGCTCACAAACGCCGGACAGCTACGAGCAGTACTTC

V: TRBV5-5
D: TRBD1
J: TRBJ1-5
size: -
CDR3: CASRRTGSSNQPQHF
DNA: TGTGCCAGCAGAAGGACAGGGTCCAGCAATCAGCCCCAGCATTTT

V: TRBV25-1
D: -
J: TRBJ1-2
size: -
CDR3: CASRRGGNYGYTF
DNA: TGTGCCAGCAGGAGGGGGGGAAACTATGGCTACACCTTC

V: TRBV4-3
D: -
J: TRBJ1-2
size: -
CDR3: CASSQDRRRGSEGYTF
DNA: TGCGCCAGCAGCCAAGATCGAAGGCGGGGGTCGGAAGGCTACACCTTC

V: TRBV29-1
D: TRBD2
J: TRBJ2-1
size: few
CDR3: CSVQGLAGGTAGEQFF
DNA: TGCAGCGTTCAGGGACTAGCGGGAGGGACCGCGGGTGAGCAGTTCTTC

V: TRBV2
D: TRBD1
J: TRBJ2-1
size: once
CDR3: CASSLDRAIFF
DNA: TGTGCCAGCAGTTTGGACAGGGCAATATTCTTC

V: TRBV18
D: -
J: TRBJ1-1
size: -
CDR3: CASSPNTWTGGTEAFF
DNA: TGTGCCAGCTCACCTAATACTTGGACGGGGGGCACTGAAGCTTTCTTT

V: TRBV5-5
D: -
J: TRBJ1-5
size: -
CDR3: CASSLQDSYSNQPQHF
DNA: TGTGCCAGCAGCTTGCAGGACAGCTATAGCAATCAGCCCCAGCATTTT

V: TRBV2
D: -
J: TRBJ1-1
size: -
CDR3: CASTLNTEAFF
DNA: TGTGCCAGCACCCTAAACACTGAAGCTTTCTTT

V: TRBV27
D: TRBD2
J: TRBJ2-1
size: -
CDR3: CASSFLGLAGGSYNEQFF
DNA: TGTGCCAGCAGTTTCTTGGGACTAGCGGGAGGGTCTTACAATGAGCAGTTCTTC

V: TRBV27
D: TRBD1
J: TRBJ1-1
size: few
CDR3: CASSQGQGITTEAFF
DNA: TGTGCCAGCAGTCAAGGACAGGGGATTACAACTGAAGCTTTCTTT

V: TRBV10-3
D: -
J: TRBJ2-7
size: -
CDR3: CAISASFEQYF
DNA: TGTGCCATCAGTGCGAGTTTCGAGCAGTACTTC

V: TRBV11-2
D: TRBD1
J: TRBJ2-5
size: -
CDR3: CASSLAGTGGAVETQYF
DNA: TGTGCCAGCAGCTTAGCCGGGACAGGTGGGGCAGTAGAGACCCAGTACTTC

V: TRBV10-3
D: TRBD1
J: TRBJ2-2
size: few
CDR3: CATGQGANTGELFF
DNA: TGTGCCACGGGACAGGGGGCGAACACCGGGGAGCTGTTTTTT

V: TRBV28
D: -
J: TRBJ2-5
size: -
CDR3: CASSYSVVETQYF
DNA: TGTGCCAGCAGTTATTCTGTCGTGGAGACCCAGTACTTC

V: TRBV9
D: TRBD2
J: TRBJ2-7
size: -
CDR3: CASSPGPGRAYEQYF
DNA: TGTGCCAGCAGCCCCGGGCCTGGGAGGGCCTACGAGCAGTACTTC

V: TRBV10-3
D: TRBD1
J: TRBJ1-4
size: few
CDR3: CAIKGTAQNEKLFF
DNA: TGTGCCATTAAAGGGACAGCACAGAATGAAAAACTGTTTTTT

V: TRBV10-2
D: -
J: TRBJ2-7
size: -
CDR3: CASIPSGSYEQYF
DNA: TGCGCCAGCATCCCCAGCGGTTCCTACGAGCAGTACTTC

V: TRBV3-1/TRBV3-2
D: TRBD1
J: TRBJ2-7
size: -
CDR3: CASSTGLSHIHEQYF
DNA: TGTGCCAGCTCGACAGGGCTCTCGCATATACACGAGCAGTACTTC

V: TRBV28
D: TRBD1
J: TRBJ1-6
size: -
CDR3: CASSLGSTGGNSPLHF
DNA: TGTGCCAGCAGCTTGGGGTCGACAGGGGGTAATTCACCCCTCCACTTT

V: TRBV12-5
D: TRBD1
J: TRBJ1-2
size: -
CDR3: CASGLVVGGLYGYTF
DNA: TGTGCTAGTGGTTTGGTGGTAGGGGGCTTATATGGCTACACCTTC

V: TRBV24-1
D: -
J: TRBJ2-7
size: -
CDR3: CATSVGGTSYEQYF
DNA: TGTGCCACCAGTGTCGGAGGGACTTCCTACGAGCAGTACTTC

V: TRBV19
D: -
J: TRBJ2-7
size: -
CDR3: CASSTTSAYEQYF
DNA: TGTGCCAGTAGTACGACTAGTGCCTACGAGCAGTACTTC

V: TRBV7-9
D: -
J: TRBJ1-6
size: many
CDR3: CASSWGDLAPLHF
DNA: TGTGCCAGCAGCTGGGGGGATCTAGCACCCCTCCACTTT